This T cell receptor beta chain was observed in a study of control samples from healthy donors and cancer patients. Germline V lookup: CDR1 SGHNT, CDR2 YENEEA. The CDR3 consists of 13 residues. V was clipped by 3 bases and J by 2 bases, with 8 bases between them. Some clones are missing from TCRdb's copy, which holds only in-frame ones; the method was immunoSEQ multiplex PCR. Of 100,000 to 150,000 clones listed, around 93% are singletons. This clonotype was sampled from a man aged 18 to 30 in good health. This chain uses TRBV11-3 with TRBJ2-7, with a possible D match to TRBD1 (5 bases). Sequencing was done on a sample of blood. The CDR3 spells CASSLGRAYEQYF. CDR3 nucleotides: TGTGCCAGCAGCTTGGGCAGGGCCTACGAGCAGTACTTC. Drawing the rest from reference TRBV11-3 and TRBJ2-7, the complete variable domain is EAGVVQSPRYKIIEKKQPVAFWCNPISGHNTLYWYLQNLGQGPELLIRYENEEAVDDSQLPKDRFSAERLKGVDSTLKIQPAELGDSAVYLCASSLGRAYEQYFGPGTRLTVT.